This passage covers 28 T cell receptor beta chains from one sample sequenced in a study of CD8 T cells in Susac syndrome. cDNA came from around 0.5 to 1 ug RNA primed by random hexamers. Each CDR3 protein gets one entry after TCRdb re-called the immunoSEQ multiplex PCR reads with MiXCR. The sample lists 100,000 to 150,000 distinct CDR3 sequences, around 94% occurring once. Sequenced sample: CD4+ T cells from PBMCs. The receptors shown here come from a human donor with multiple sclerosis.

The CDR3 DNA is TGTGCCAGCAGCCCCAACTGGAGGCGTGTTCGAGCTTTCTTT. Its translation is CASSPNWRRVRAFF. V usage is TRBV7-2 and J usage is TRBJ1-1; D unclear. This CDR3 is built from 14 residues. The V and J ends lost 5 bases and 10 bases respectively, with 20 bases between them. Germline CDR1 is SGHTA and CDR2 is FQGNSA.

The chain carries TRBV5-1 and TRBJ1-1, with 10 bases aligning to TRBD1. The CDR3 is 15 amino acids. Germline V gives CDR1 SGHRS, CDR2 YFSETQ. V lost 5 bases, J lost 4 bases, and 8 bases stayed unmatched. In DNA, the CDR3 is TGCGCCAGCAGTCGGACAGGGGGAGGGAGCACTGAAGCTTTCTTT. Protein: CASSRTGGGSTEAFF.

V and J are TRBV12-3 or TRBV12-4 and TRBJ1-2, with 7 positions matching TRBD1. Unmatched junction bases numbered 9, after V lost 6 bases and J lost 8 bases. The CDR3 runs to 13 residues. The CDR3 nucleotides are TGTGCCAGCAGCCTGGGGGGACAGCAGGGCTACACCTTC. It is translated as CASSLGGQQGYTF.

Concerning this clonotype itself: One junction end disagrees with the germline gene, perhaps due to a read error. This sequence joins TRBV20-1 and TRBJ1-2; D gene uncertain. The CDR3 has 11 residues. The germline V gene encodes CDR1 DFQATT and CDR2 SNEGSKA (reference sequence). CDR3 sequence reads: CSAGDNYGYTF. The CDR3 nucleotides read TGCAGTGCTGGAGACAACTATGGCTACACCTTC.

The rearrangement links TRBV7-2 to TRBJ2-1; TRBD2 agrees at 10 bases. After removal of 6 bases from V and 4 bases from J, the junction contained 6 bases not matched to a gene. Germline CDR1 reads SGHTA; CDR2 reads FQGNSA. The CDR3 is 15 amino acids. The CDR3 DNA reads TGTGCCAGCAGGGAAAGAGCGGGGGGGTACAATGAGCAGTTCTTC. Translation: CASRERAGGYNEQFF.

The chain uses TRBV7-9 and TRBJ2-5, with D unresolved. This CDR3 region has 16 residues. CDR1 and CDR2 from the germline V gene are SEHNR and FQNEAQ (reference sequence). V shed 4 bases and J shed 10 bases, with 25 bases lying between them. CDR3 sequence reads: CASSSLIQDTREVQYF. The CDR3 DNA reads TGTGCCAGCAGCTCGTTAATTCAAGATACAAGAGAAGTCCAGTACTTC.

As DNA, the CDR3 is TGCGCCAGCAGCTTGGTATCCAGGGGAGGCTATGGCTACACCTTC. Translated, it gives CASSLVSRGGYGYTF. The chain joins TRBV5-1 to TRBJ1-2; D is possibly TRBD1 (6 bases). This CDR3 is 15 amino acids long. In germline, CDR1 is SGHRS, CDR2 YFSETQ. Trimming removed 0 bases at V and 4 bases at J, with 13 bases between.

This clonotype was observed once. The CDR3 sequence: CASSLDGTSGYEQYF. CDR3 DNA sequence: TGTGCCAGCAGCTTAGACGGGACTAGCGGGTACGAGCAGTACTTC. The chain is built from TRBV7-9 and TRBJ2-7, with TRBD2 matching over 12 bases. V shed 1 base and J 4 bases; nucleotides not matched to a gene: 2. CDR3 length equals 15 residues. Germline CDR1 reads SEHNR; CDR2 reads FQNEAQ (reference sequence).

J is TRBJ2-5 and V is TRBV19; D uncertain. V was cut by 5 bases and J by 1 base, with 17 bases left in between. CDR1 LNHDA and CDR2 SQIVND come from the germline V gene (reference sequence). The CDR3 contains 16 residues. DNA for the CDR3: TGTGCCAGTAGTGCGAGCTACCCTACGGTCCAAGAGACCCAGTACTTC. Translating gives CASSASYPTVQETQYF.

The CDR3, as DNA: TGTGCCTGCGCCTCCGGACATTTTGAAAAACTGTTTTTT. Protein product: CACASGHFEKLFF. V is TRBV30 and J is TRBJ1-4, with a tentative D call TRBD1 (5 bases). Trimming removed 6 bases from V and 7 bases from J, with 15 bases in between. Germline CDR1 and CDR2: GTSNPN and SVGIG (reference sequence). The CDR3 is 13 residues long. The full variable domain, rest sourced from reference TRBV30 and TRBJ1-4, is SQTIHQWPATLVQPVGSPLSLECTVEGTSNPNLYWYRQAAGRGLQLLFYSVGIGQISSEVPQNLSASRPQDRQFILSSKKLLLSDSGFYLCACASGHFEKLFFGSGTQLSVL.

This clonotype is a singleton in its sample. The chain joins TRBV7-2 to TRBJ1-6; maybe TRBD1 (6 bases). The CDR3 is made up of 16 amino acids. The germline V and J ends were trimmed by 5 bases and 9 bases, with 20 bases remaining between them. Germline assignment: CDR1 SGHTA and CDR2 FQGNSA. The CDR3 here is CASSPVDGRGPSPLHF. The DNA for the CDR3 is TGTGCCAGCAGCCCCGTTGACGGCAGGGGTCCTTCACCCCTCCACTTT. Looking up the rest from reference TRBV7-2 and TRBJ1-6 gives the full variable domain: GAGVSQSPSNKVTEKGKDVELRCDPISGHTALYWYRQSLGQGLEFLIYFQGNSAPDKSGLPSDRFSAERTGGSVSTLTIQRTQQEDSAVYLCASSPVDGRGPSPLHFGNGTRLTVT.

The gene calls are TRBV5-4 and TRBJ1-1; D gene unclear. CDR1 SGHNT and CDR2 YYREEE come from the germline V gene (reference sequence). The V and J ends lost 1 base and 0 bases respectively, with 10 bases between them. The CDR3 extends over 15 amino acids. CDR3 coding DNA: TGTGCCAGCAGCTTGAGGCACAGCATGAACACTGAAGCTTTCTTT. Encoded protein: CASSLRHSMNTEAFF.

This clonotype was detected a few times. The chain combines TRBV3-1 with TRBJ2-7; D uncertain. CDR1 is LGHDT, CDR2 YNNKEL, per germline (reference sequence). V was cut by 4 bases and J by 5 bases, with 9 bases left in between. The length of the CDR3 is 12 residues. Here the CDR3 reads CASSPMNNEQYF. In DNA, the CDR3 is TGTGCCAGCAGCCCGATGAATAACGAGCAGTACTTC.

CDR3 in amino acids: CASSPDENTEAFF. In DNA, the CDR3 is TGTGCCAGCAGCCCAGACGAGAACACTGAAGCTTTCTTT. This chain connects TRBV7-8 to TRBJ1-1; no firm D call. The CDR3 covers 13 residues. Germline CDR1 SGHVS, CDR2 FQNEAQ. Trimming left V 5 bases short and J 1 base short, with 8 bases between. The variable domain in full, completed from reference TRBV7-8 and TRBJ1-1, reads GAGVSQSPRYKVAKRGQDVALRCDPISGHVSLFWYQQALGQGPEFLTYFQNEAQLDKSGLPSDRFFAERPEGSVSTLKIQRTQQEDSAVYLCASSPDENTEAFFGQGTRLTVV.

The V and J genes are TRBV12-3 or TRBV12-4 and TRBJ2-3; D not resolved. Trimming took 2 bases from V and 6 from J, leaving 9 bases between them. There are 13 residues in the CDR3. As DNA, the CDR3 is TGTGCCAGCAGTTTAAGTTGGGTCGATACGCAGTATTTT. This encodes CASSLSWVDTQYF.

CDR3 in amino acids: CSAGVGQKTRPQHF. The CDR3 nucleotides read TGCAGTGCTGGGGTGGGACAGAAAACCAGGCCCCAGCATTTT. The chain employs TRBV20-1 and TRBJ1-5, with 7 positions matching TRBD1. Trimming cost V 5 bases and J 9 bases; bases outside gene matches: 13. This CDR3 has 14 residues. The germline V gene has CDR1 DFQATT and CDR2 SNEGSKA (reference sequence).

The chain couples TRBV4-2 to TRBJ1-5; TRBD1 is a possible D gene (5 bases). V lost 4 bases and J lost 5, with 12 bases in between. Germline-derived CDR1 and CDR2 are LGHNA and YNFKEQ. The CDR3 totals 14 residues. The DNA of the CDR3 is TGTGCCAGCAGCCCGGCGGGGGGTGATCAGCCCCAGCATTTT. It specifies CASSPAGGDQPQHF.

The chain employs TRBV5-1 and TRBJ2-5; 7 bases are a match to TRBD1. This CDR3 comprises 13 residues. J was trimmed by 3 bases and V by 6 bases; bases with no gene match: 5. Germline CDR1 and CDR2: SGHRS and YFSETQ. The DNA for the CDR3 is TGCGCCAGCACCCAAGACAGGGAAGAGACCCAGTACTTC. Translated: CASTQDREETQYF.

The chain carries TRBV6-5 and TRBJ2-6; D not resolved. The V gene's germline CDR1 is MNHEY and CDR2 SVGAGI. Between the trimmed V and J ends, which lost 4 bases and 2 bases, there was a span of 9 bases. This CDR3 comprises 15 residues. Here the CDR3 DNA reads TGTGCCAGCAGTTCGTTCAGTGCTGGGGCCAACGTCCTGACTTTC. Its translation is CASSSFSAGANVLTF.

V is TRBV2 and J is TRBJ1-3, with D perhaps TRBD1 (5 bases). V was trimmed by 11 bases and J by 4 bases, leaving 15 bases between them. This CDR3 spans 13 amino acids. The germline V gene has CDR1 SNHLY and CDR2 FYNNEI. The CDR3 here is CAGSGGRGNTIYF. CDR3 coding DNA: TGTGCCGGCTCTGGGGGGAGGGGAAACACCATATATTTT.

This sequence joins TRBV7-3 and TRBJ1-1; D gene ambiguous. Germline CDR1 SGHTA, CDR2 FQGTGA. The CDR3 extends over 13 amino acids. The germline V and J ends were trimmed by 3 bases and 1 base, with 6 bases remaining between them. CDR3 coding DNA: TGTGCCAGCAGCTTTCAAAGGAACACTGAAGCTTTCTTT. It translates to CASSFQRNTEAFF.

This chain links TRBV30 with TRBJ1-2, with 8 bases aligning to TRBD1. The CDR3 loop spans 16 amino acids. The V gene end was trimmed by 6 bases and the J gene end by 0 bases; junction bases not matched to a gene: 12. CDR1 and CDR2 from the germline V gene are GTSNPN and SVGIG (reference sequence). CDR3 protein: CACPPGQETPNYGYTF. The CDR3 DNA reads as TGTGCCTGTCCGCCGGGACAGGAGACACCTAACTATGGCTACACCTTC.

The chain recombines TRBV4-2 with TRBJ1-1; D remains unclear. This CDR3 comprises 15 residues. V gave up 0 bases and J gave up 0 bases, with 8 bases separating them. From germline, CDR1 is LGHNA and CDR2 YNFKEQ. The CDR3 is CASSQDRTMNTEAFF. In nucleotides, the CDR3 is TGTGCCAGCAGCCAAGATCGGACTATGAACACTGAAGCTTTCTTT.

The sample holds a few counts of this clonotype. V and J are TRBV6-1 and TRBJ2-7; TRBD1 is a possible D gene (6 bases). This CDR3 contains 14 residues. Germline loops: CDR1 MNHNS, CDR2 SASEGT. Trimming took off 6 bases at V and 3 bases at J, with 15 bases between the two ends. CDR3 loop: CASREPGTNYEQYF. The CDR3, as DNA: TGTGCCAGCAGGGAACCTGGGACAAACTACGAGCAGTACTTC.

This clonotype appeared a few times. The gene calls are TRBV12-3 or TRBV12-4 and TRBJ2-1; 10 bases agree with TRBD1. The CDR3 has 14 residues. The trim removed 1 base at V and 8 bases at J, leaving 2 bases unmatched. The CDR3 here is CASSLGQGADEQFF. Here the CDR3 DNA reads TGTGCCAGCAGTTTAGGACAGGGGGCTGATGAGCAGTTCTTC.

This chain joins TRBV5-1 and TRBJ1-1; D remains ambiguous. Per the germline V gene, CDR1 is SGHRS and CDR2 is YFSETQ. This CDR3 has 14 amino acids. Trimming took 1 base from V and 1 from J, leaving 8 bases between them. The DNA of the CDR3 is TGCGCCAGCAGCTTGCTGGGCAGGAACACTGAAGCTTTCTTT. Amino acids: CASSLLGRNTEAFF.

This clonotype was counted between two and nine times. The chain links TRBV12-3 or TRBV12-4 to TRBJ2-3; D remains unclear. The CDR3 totals 13 residues. Trimming cost V 8 bases and J 1 base, with 10 bases left between them. In DNA, the CDR3 is TGTGCCAGCGGCCTGAGTGGCACAGATACGCAGTATTTT. The encoded protein is CASGLSGTDTQYF.

This chain links TRBV6-1 with TRBJ2-4, with TRBD2 matching 13 bases. Trimming at V came to 5 bases and at J to 7 bases, leaving 8 bases not matched to a gene. Germline assignment: CDR1 MNHNS and CDR2 SASEGT. The length of the CDR3 is 16 residues. The CDR3 spells CASSPRQTSGRNIQYF. The CDR3 nucleotides read TGTGCCAGCAGTCCGCGCCAGACTAGCGGGAGGAACATTCAGTACTTC.